The T cell receptor (beta chain) under discussion was sequenced for a study of blood T cell repertoires in COVID-19. Study-wide context: Sites in the United States, Italy and Spain provided acute and convalescent COVID-19 samples. T cells, B-cell-depleted T cells, or PBMCs supplied cDNA or gDNA.

In the original processing: Cell counts per sample came from amplifying reference gene primers. The repertoire was sequenced with immunoSEQ multiplex PCR; TCRdb's copy has only in-frame clones and lacks some. The DNA gave D and trimming, while V, J and clone size come from that table. The table has about 14,000 clones, 90% seen once. CDR1 and CDR2 from the germline V gene are SEHNR and FQNEAQ (reference sequence). V lost 4 bases and J 0 bases, leaving 10 bases between the germline ends. This CDR3 is 14 amino acids long. This clone has only one observation. The sample consisted of peripheral blood. This rearrangement joins TRBV7-9 to TRBJ2-7, with a possible D match to TRBD2 (5 bases). The TCR sequence derives from a human donor in a cohort sampled during active COVID-19. The CDR3 here is CASSSGRDSYEQYF. For the CDR3, the DNA is TGTGCCAGCAGCTCGGGCCGGGACTCCTACGAGCAGTACTTC.